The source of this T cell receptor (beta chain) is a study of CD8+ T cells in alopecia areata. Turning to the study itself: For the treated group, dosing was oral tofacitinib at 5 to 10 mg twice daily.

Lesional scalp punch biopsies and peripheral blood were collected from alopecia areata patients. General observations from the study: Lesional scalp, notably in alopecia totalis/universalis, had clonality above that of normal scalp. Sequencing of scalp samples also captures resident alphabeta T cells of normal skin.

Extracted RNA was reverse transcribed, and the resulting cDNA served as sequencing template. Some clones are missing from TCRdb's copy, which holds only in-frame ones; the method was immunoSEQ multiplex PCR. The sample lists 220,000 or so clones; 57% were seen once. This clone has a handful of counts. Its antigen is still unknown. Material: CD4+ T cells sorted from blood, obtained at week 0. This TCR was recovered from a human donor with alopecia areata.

DNA of the CDR3: TGTGCCAGCAGCCAAGACACCTTTTTTCGCCTCAACTACAATGAGCAGTTCTTC. Its translation is CASSQDTFFRLNYNEQFF. The chain couples TRBV4-2 to TRBJ2-1; D remains ambiguous. The CDR3 loop spans 18 amino acids. V lost 0 bases and J lost 3, with 18 bases in between. Germline CDR1 reads LGHNA; CDR2 reads YNFKEQ.